Listed here is a single TCR beta chain. Its target antigen remains unknown. No much larger clone exists at a distance of one base, and base qualities are not known. One to two pinch biopsies were taken from the rectum for research during colonoscopy. No immunosuppressive medication had been given to the ulcerative colitis patients before the diagnostic colonoscopy. Rectal biopsies were digested with proteinase K before DNA isolation. The Wizard kit (Promega) was used to extract genomic DNA from the blood and intestinal samples. Rearranged CDR3 beta regions were amplified from genomic DNA with multiplex V and J primers using the immunoSEQ TRB Survey service. Survey-level sequencing depth of up to 500,000 reads per sample was used to keep depth equal across samples. The libraries were purified, combined into pools and sequenced with Illumina technology. On the authors' methods: immunoSEQ online tools were used for productive clonality, sample overlap, pairwise scatters, CDR3 beta length, V/D/J gene usage and productiveness. Alongside Shannon and Simpson indices, calculated diversity was computed as the number of unique rearrangements divided by total templates, multiplied by 100. Z-score normalized data were analyzed by principal component analysis with the R prcomp function and the ggbiplot package. Morisita's index was used to measure clonal overlap between blood and rectum within each subject. Sourced from immuneACCESS, this table was stored by TCRdb with only in-frame sequences that have V and J called. A share of the clones is absent; for the studies checked, an unresolved V gene accounts for under half, and the remainder has no known explanation. V, J and clone size were drawn from that table, and D and trimming were deduced from the DNA. Here the sample has approximately 18,000 clones; over 65% occur a single time. The ten largest clones represent approximately 7% of the sample.

Trimming removed 7 bases from V and 4 bases from J, leaving 13 bases between the germline ends. From a lookup of the germline V gene, CDR1 and CDR2 are SGHDT and YYEEEE. Its CDR3 holds 13 amino acids, cysteine through phenylalanine. Solely the CDR3 DNA is kept, with 39 bases framed from the first base. These data are taken from a study of pediatric ulcerative colitis (dated by TCRdb to the late 2010s). Describing the broader study: Fewer than 10 ulcerative colitis patients had pancolitis and two had left-sided colitis, with histology consistent with ulcerative colitis in all. From eight or nine newly diagnosed, treatment-naive pediatric ulcerative colitis patients and a few non-IBD control children, paired blood and rectal samples were collected. Using the Pediatric Ulcerative Colitis Activity Index, a couple of patients were classed as having mild disease, several as having moderate disease and three as having acute severe colitis. What the study reported, not specific to this receptor: The healthy control group was small, with only four individuals. For technical reasons, substantially fewer templates were yielded by the blood samples of a couple of patients, and these blood samples were excluded from blood-rectal overlap analysis. A couple of rectal CDR3 clonotypes turned up in every ulcerative colitis patient but in none of the controls. Blood-derived T cells may have been included in rectal pinch biopsies, especially in patients with overt colitis. Features of the rectal repertoire distinguished controls, mild-moderate colitis patients and acute severe colitis patients, and in acute severe colitis, rectal diversity was reduced because of clonal expansions. Because repertoires came from total lymphocyte DNA, patterns in rare subsets such as regulatory T cells may not be reflected. Clonal overlap between a subject's own blood and rectum was significantly greater in ulcerative colitis patients than in controls, which suggests more T cell trafficking to inflamed tissue.

The sequenced sample consisted of gut tissue. This receptor was taken from a boy under 18 with moderate ulcerative colitis. The chain employs TRBV5-6 and TRBJ2-3, with no confident D gene call. The DNA sequence is given as TGTGCCAGCCTCCGCACCCCTGCAGATACGCAGTATTTT. It specifies CASLRTPADTQYF.